The subject of this entry is one T cell receptor beta chain. Its antigen is still unknown. Donors ranged from about 6 to 90 years old and were healthy Caucasians in Russia. This sample was included in a study of blood T cells in healthy people across ages. Germline V CDR1 and CDR2: SGHVS, FQNEAQ. This CDR3 comprises 16 residues. A second PCR, run for roughly 7 to 11 cycles, used a sample-barcoded 5' primer plus a J-beta primer mix. One entry per CDR3 protein results from TCRdb running MiXCR on the 5' RACE reads. The sample lists about 640,000 distinct CDR3 sequences; about 53% were seen once. Whole-study findings and limits: Researchers deemed the diversity estimates from one million T cells underestimates. Age advanced and TCR beta diversity per million T cells fell, roughly linearly.

Sequencing was done on a sample of blood. This TCR was recovered from a man in his 60s in good health. V and J are TRBV7-8 and TRBJ2-4; perhaps D is TRBD1 or TRBD2 (5 bases each). The last part of the DNA fits TRBJ2-7 better; the J call may be wrong. The CDR3 DNA reads as TGTGCCAGCAGCTTAGGTGCCGGGACGCCCGACTACGAGCAGTACTTC. Its translation is CASSLGAGTPDYEQYF.